This TCR beta chain was captured by sequencing in a study of CD8 T cells in Susac syndrome. Random hexamers were used to reverse transcribe the RNA input (0.5 to 1 ug). TCRdb recomputed calls from the immunoSEQ multiplex PCR reads with MiXCR, one row per CDR3 protein. The data hold some 130,000 distinct CDR3 sequences, with over 90% observed a single time. High-throughput TCR beta sequencing covered peripheral CD8+ and CD4+ T cells. Trimming removed 4 bases from V and 11 bases from J; junction bases left unmatched: 6. Germline values: CDR1 SGHTA, CDR2 FQGNSA. The CDR3 extends over 14 amino acids. V gene TRBV7-2 combines with J gene TRBJ2-3, with 13 bases lining up with TRBD2. This receptor was taken from a human donor in good health. Sequenced material: CD4+ T cells from PBMCs. In DNA, the CDR3 is TGTGCCAGCAGCTCAGGGACTAGCGGGATTAGGCAGTATTTT. Its translation is CASSSGTSGIRQYF.